This T cell receptor beta chain was retrieved from a study of cytotoxic CD8 clonotypes in ibrutinib-treated CLL. The CDR3 loop spans 14 amino acids. V dropped 6 bases and J dropped 7; count of bases not matched to a gene: 11. The V gene's germline CDR1 is SNHLY and CDR2 FYNNEI. This clone came up a few times. The assay was immunoSEQ multiplex PCR, and TCRdb's table has in-frame clones only and misses some. This table holds fewer than 400,000 clones, under 70% found once. Sequenced here: PBMCs, sampled after 36 months of ibrutinib treatment. V usage is TRBV2 and J usage is TRBJ1-1, with 7 bases matching TRBD1. This receptor was identified in a human donor with chronic lymphocytic leukemia. CDR3 sequence (DNA): TGTGCCAGCAGGGAACGGACAGGCGAGCTTGAAGCTTTCTTT. Translated: CASRERTGELEAFF.